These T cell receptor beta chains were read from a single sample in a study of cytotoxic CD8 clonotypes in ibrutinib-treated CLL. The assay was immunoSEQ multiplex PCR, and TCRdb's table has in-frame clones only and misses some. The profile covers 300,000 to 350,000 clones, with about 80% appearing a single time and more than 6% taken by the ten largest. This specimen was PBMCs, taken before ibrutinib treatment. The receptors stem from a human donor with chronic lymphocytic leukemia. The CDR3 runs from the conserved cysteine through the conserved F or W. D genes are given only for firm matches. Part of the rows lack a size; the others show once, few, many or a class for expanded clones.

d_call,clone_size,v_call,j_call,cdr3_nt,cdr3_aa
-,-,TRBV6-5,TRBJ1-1,TGTGCCAGCAGCCCCGCGCTTATAAGGGGGGCTTTCTTT,CASSPALIRGAFF
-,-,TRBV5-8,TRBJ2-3,TGTGCCAGCAGAAGAAGCCTAGCATCAGATACGCAGTATTTT,CASRRSLASDTQYF
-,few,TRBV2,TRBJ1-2,TGTGCCAGCAGGGGTCATGGGGAGGTTGGCTACACCTTC,CASRGHGEVGYTF
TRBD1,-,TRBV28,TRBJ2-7,TGTGCCAGCAGACCCGGGACAGCTACCTCCGAGCAGTACTTC,CASRPGTATSEQYF
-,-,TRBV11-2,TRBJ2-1,TGTGCCAGCAGCTTAGAAGGCGGACTGTACAATGAGCAGTTCTTC,CASSLEGGLYNEQFF
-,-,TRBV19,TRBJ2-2,TGTGCCAGTAGTATACAGAACTTTCCCACCGGGGAGCTGTTTTTT,CASSIQNFPTGELFF
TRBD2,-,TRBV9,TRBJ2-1,TGTGCCAGCAGCGAAGGACTAGCGGGAGGGTACAATGAGCAGTTCTTC,CASSEGLAGGYNEQFF
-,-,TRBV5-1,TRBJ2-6,TGCGCCAGCAGCCCAACCGCGTCTGGGGCCAACGTCCTGACTTTC,CASSPTASGANVLTF
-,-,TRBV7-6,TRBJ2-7,TGTGCCAGCAGCTTAAGGACGGGGTCCTACGAGCAGTACTTC,CASSLRTGSYEQYF
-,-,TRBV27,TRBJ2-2,TGTGCCAGCCGGGTGGGGCGGTACACCGGGGAGCTGTTTTTT,CASRVGRYTGELFF
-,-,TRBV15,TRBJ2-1,TGTGCCACCAGCAGAGGCATCGGGACCCCTGTTTTTGGGCAGTTCTTC,CATSRGIGTPVFGQFF
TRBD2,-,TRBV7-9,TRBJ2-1,TGTGCCAGCAGCTTAGGACTAGCGGATTCAGCTGAGCAGTTCTTC,CASSLGLADSAEQFF
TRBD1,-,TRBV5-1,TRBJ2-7,TGCGCCAGCAGCTTGGAATGGGGGACAGGGCTCTACGAGCAGTACTTC,CASSLEWGTGLYEQYF
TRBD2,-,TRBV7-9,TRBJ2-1,TGTGCCAGCAGCCGGACTAGCGGGAGCAATGAGCAGTTCTTC,CASSRTSGSNEQFF
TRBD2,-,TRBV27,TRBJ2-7,TGTGCCAGCAGTTTTTCCAGCGGGAGGTACGAGCAGTACTTC,CASSFSSGRYEQYF
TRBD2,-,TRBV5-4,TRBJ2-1,TGTGCCAGCAGCTGGGGAGGTCCGGGAGCGGGAGCCTACAATGAGCAGTTCTTC,CASSWGGPGAGAYNEQFF
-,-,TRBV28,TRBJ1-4,TGTGCCAGCACCCTGCGGGGTACTAATGAAAAACTGTTTTTT,CASTLRGTNEKLFF
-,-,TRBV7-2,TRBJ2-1,TGTGCCAGCAGCTCCAGGGGCGTGAGTTTACGTAATGAGCAGTTCTTC,CASSSRGVSLRNEQFF